The subject of this entry is one TCR beta chain. This clone's antigen is unknown. No quality values exist for individual bases; no much larger clone is one base distant. The germline V gene gives CDR1 as SGHRS and CDR2 as YFSETQ. The CDR3 contains 14 residues, cysteine and phenylalanine counted. Of the read, only the CDR3 DNA is kept; its 42 bases are in frame from base 1. The germline V and J ends show losses of 1 base and 6 bases respectively, and no gene match explains 6 bases of the junction. The sample comes from a study of T cells in localized non-small cell lung cancer (dated by TCRdb to 2018 to 2020). For the wider study: The study analyzed T cell repertoires of hundreds of early-stage NSCLC patients, comparing tumors and uninvolved tumor-adjacent lungs. The cohort consisted of about 240 treatment-naive NSCLC patients whose localized lung tumors had been resected. A mean age of about 66 years was recorded for the NSCLC patients, of whom more than 120 were male and 100 to 110 were female.

At diagnosis, tumor, uninvolved tumor-adjacent lung and peripheral blood were collected and then preserved as a mix of FFPE and fresh-frozen material. Blood samples were analyzed as peripheral blood mononuclear cells for TCR repertoire profiling. General study outcomes and caveats: Because the study design was exploratory, TCR variables were selected using unadjusted p-values without false-discovery rate correction. Higher blood T cell density associated with longer overall survival, while higher adjacent-lung clonality associated with shorter survival. A median of roughly 60 of the top 100 tumor clones were detected in paired uninvolved adjacent lung, and 28 of these tumor clones were also found among the top 100 clones of the paired uninvolved adjacent lung. Uninvolved tumor-adjacent lung showed the highest T cell clonality, higher than tumor, which suggests more focused antigenic responses in the adjacent lung. Because multi-region tumor sequencing was not performed, intratumor heterogeneity could not be ruled out.

The immunoSEQ Assay was used to sequence TCR beta CDR3 regions from DNA. The original pipeline was this. T cell density was computed as TCR beta template counts normalized to usable DNA estimated by amplifying housekeeping genes. Richness was estimated with the preseqR package, extrapolating to 400,000 templates for PBMC samples and 120,000 templates for tissue samples. Clonality was calculated as one minus Pielou's evenness. Tissue-enriched TCRs were identified through differential abundance testing performed on productive amino-acid clonotypes, with a minimum total count of 5 and an alpha of 0.1. The Jaccard Index and the Morisita Overlap Index were used to measure repertoire overlap between compartments. GLIPH grouped TCR beta CDR3s together with public tetramer-defined viral CDR3s, and a viral motif had to include at least three viral sequences and also show V-gene enrichment. TCRdb took over this immuneACCESS table, retaining in-frame rearrangements with V and J assigned. Such tables are incomplete; in checked studies, under half of the missing clones stem from an unresolved V gene, and the remainder is unexplained. V, J and clone size are those of that table, while D and trimming were read from the DNA. The sample table contains about 52,000 clones; only one count was recorded for 80% to 90% of them. The ten largest clones represent over 15% of the sample.

The receptor was derived from a male donor at least 60 years old with stage III squamous cell lung carcinoma. Sample: peripheral blood, taken before any cancer treatment. The chain links TRBV5-1 with TRBJ2-7; 8 bases in the middle match TRBD2. In nucleotides, the sequence is TGCGCCAGCAGCTTGTTAGCGGGATCGGGCGAGCAGTACTTC. It specifies CASSLLAGSGEQYF.